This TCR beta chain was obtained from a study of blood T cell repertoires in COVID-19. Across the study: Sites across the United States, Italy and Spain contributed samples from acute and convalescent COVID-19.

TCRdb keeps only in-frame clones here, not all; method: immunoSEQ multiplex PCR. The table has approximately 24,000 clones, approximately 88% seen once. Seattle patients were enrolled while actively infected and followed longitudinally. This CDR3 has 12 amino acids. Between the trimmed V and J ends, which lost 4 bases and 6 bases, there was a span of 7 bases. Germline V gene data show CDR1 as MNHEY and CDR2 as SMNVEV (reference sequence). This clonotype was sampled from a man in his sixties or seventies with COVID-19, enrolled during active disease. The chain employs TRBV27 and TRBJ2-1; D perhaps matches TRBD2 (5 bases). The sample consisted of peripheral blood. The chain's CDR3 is CASSSLANEQFF. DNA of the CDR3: TGTGCCAGCAGTTCCCTAGCCAATGAGCAGTTCTTC.